This is a list of T cell receptor beta chains from one sample in a study of technical replicates of blood from several donors. The assay was immunoSEQ multiplex PCR, and TCRdb's table has in-frame clones only and misses some. Of 76,000 or so clones listed, around 86% were seen once; the top ten hold roughly 4.5%. Sample: PBMCs. These receptors all stem from a human donor in good health. Some clones in this sample may be carry-over from other donors' samples. CDR3s include the opening cysteine and the closing phenylalanine or tryptophan. A D gene is named only where the DNA matches it firmly. Clone size is given for some rows only: seen once, a few or many times, or a class if the clone is expanded.

V gene	J gene	D gene	clone size	CDR3 protein	CDR3 DNA
TRBV7-9	TRBJ2-7	.	.	CASSTDAGAGEQYF	TGTGCCAGCAGCACCGATGCGGGGGCAGGGGAGCAGTACTTC
TRBV5-1	TRBJ1-1	.	few	CASSLAGDPNTEAFF	TGCGCCAGCAGCTTGGCAGGTGATCCGAACACTGAAGCTTTCTTT
TRBV7-2	TRBJ2-3	.	.	CASSQQADTQYF	TGTGCCAGCAGTCAACAGGCAGATACGCAGTATTTT
TRBV6-5	TRBJ1-1	TRBD1	.	CASSSPDRGRWTEAFF	TGTGCCAGCAGTTCCCCGGACAGGGGAAGATGGACTGAAGCTTTCTTT
TRBV9	TRBJ2-2	TRBD2	once	CASSRPGLAGDTGELFF	TGTGCCAGCAGTCGTCCGGGACTAGCGGGAGACACCGGGGAGCTGTTTTTT
TRBV11-2	TRBJ1-3	.	.	CASSDRTGNTIYF	TGTGCCAGCAGCGACAGAACAGGAAACACCATATATTTT
TRBV5-1	TRBJ2-1	TRBD2	.	CASSTIYWTSGVREQFF	TGCGCCAGCAGCACTATCTATTGGACTAGCGGGGTTCGGGAGCAGTTCTTC
TRBV13	TRBJ1-6	.	.	CASSSGSSYNSPLHF	TGTGCCAGCAGCTCAGGGAGCTCCTATAATTCACCCCTCCACTTT
TRBV30	TRBJ2-7	TRBD1	.	CAWSVGGSVEQYF	TGTGCCTGGAGTGTAGGGGGCTCGGTCGAGCAGTACTTC
TRBV20-1	TRBJ2-5	.	.	CSAGTSETQYF	TGCAGTGCTGGGACATCGGAGACCCAGTACTTC
TRBV7-8	TRBJ2-7	TRBD1	.	CASSRGTGRPGEQYF	TGTGCCAGCAGCAGAGGGACAGGGAGGCCTGGGGAGCAGTACTTC
TRBV5-1	TRBJ2-7	TRBD2	.	CASSPPQRETFEQYF	TGCGCCAGCAGCCCGCCGCAGCGGGAGACTTTCGAGCAGTACTTC
TRBV4-1	TRBJ2-2	TRBD1	.	CASSQGGLQQGAGSGELFF	TGCGCCAGCAGCCAAGGTGGTCTCCAGCAGGGGGCGGGCTCCGGGGAGCTGTTTTTT
TRBV9	TRBJ2-5	TRBD2	.	CASSGSGGAFETQYF	TGTGCCAGCAGCGGTAGCGGGGGGGCCTTTGAGACCCAGTACTTC
TRBV7-8	TRBJ1-6	.	.	CASSLSQAGARSPLHF	TGTGCCAGCAGCTTAAGCCAGGCAGGGGCGCGTTCACCCCTCCACTTT
TRBV29-1	TRBJ1-2	.	.	CSVYLESGYTF	TGCAGCGTTTACCTTGAGAGTGGCTACACCTTC
TRBV7-8	TRBJ2-3	.	once	CASSLLGGAITDTQYF	TGTGCCAGCAGCTTATTAGGCGGGGCTATCACAGATACGCAGTATTTT
TRBV5-4	TRBJ2-7	TRBD1	.	CASSPTLGTGFYEQYF	TGTGCCAGCAGCCCTACTCTAGGGACAGGGTTTTACGAGCAGTACTTC
TRBV20-1	TRBJ1-2	.	.	CSASAFAGYTF	TGCAGTGCTAGCGCTTTCGCGGGCTACACCTTC
TRBV27	TRBJ2-7	TRBD2	.	CASSLLGGREQYF	TGTGCCAGCAGTTTATTGGGGGGGAGGGAGCAGTACTTC
TRBV7-8	TRBJ1-2	.	.	CASSLGGAGYGYTF	TGTGCCAGCAGCTTAGGCGGGGCTGGCTATGGCTACACCTTC
TRBV9	TRBJ2-1	TRBD2	.	CASSDTSGGLNEQFF	TGTGCCAGCAGTGACACTAGCGGGGGGTTAAATGAGCAGTTCTTC
TRBV19	TRBJ2-5	TRBD1	few	CASSAQGAVETQYF	TGTGCCAGTAGTGCCCAGGGGGCCGTAGAGACCCAGTACTTC
TRBV19	TRBJ2-2	TRBD2	.	CASGGTSGYGELFF	TGTGCCAGTGGGGGGACTAGCGGGTACGGGGAGCTGTTTTTT
TRBV30	TRBJ1-2	.	.	CAYATPASGDYGYTF	TGTGCCTACGCCACGCCGGCTTCGGGAGATTATGGCTACACCTTC
TRBV9	TRBJ1-1	.	.	CASSVAPRANNTEAFF	TGTGCCAGCAGCGTAGCTCCGAGGGCCAACAACACTGAAGCTTTCTTT
TRBV5-1	TRBJ1-4	TRBD1	.	CASAPGTGDEKLFF	TGCGCCAGCGCTCCCGGGACAGGGGATGAAAAACTGTTTTTT
TRBV12-5	TRBJ2-2	TRBD1	.	CASGPTGRELFF	TGTGCTAGTGGTCCGACAGGGAGGGAGCTGTTTTTT
TRBV5-1	TRBJ2-3	TRBD2	.	CASSYAGGPVDTQYF	TGCGCCAGCAGCTACGCGGGGGGGCCGGTAGATACGCAGTATTTT
TRBV19	TRBJ1-2	.	.	CASSTRIWGGRYGYTF	TGTGCCAGTAGTACCCGGATTTGGGGGGGTCGGTATGGCTACACCTTC
TRBV18	TRBJ2-2	TRBD2	.	CASSPILAAAANTGELFF	TGTGCCAGCTCACCAATACTAGCGGCCGCTGCGAACACCGGGGAGCTGTTTTTT